This T cell receptor beta chain was profiled in a study of blood T cell repertoires in COVID-19. TCRdb's copy holds only in-frame clones and misses some; the assay was immunoSEQ multiplex PCR. The sample holds about 130,000 clones, 84% seen once. CDR3 length equals 16 residues. V lost 1 base to trimming and J lost 8 bases; unmatched junction nucleotides: 4. The germline V gene encodes CDR1 SEHNR and CDR2 FQNEAQ (reference sequence). This rearrangement joins TRBV7-9 to TRBJ2-1; 14 bases agree with TRBD2. The sample taken for sequencing was peripheral blood. This receptor was identified in a woman under 40 who had recovered from COVID-19. The CDR3 bases are TGTGCCAGCAGCTTAGGACTAGCGGGAGGGGCCGATGAGCAGTTCTTC. As protein: CASSLGLAGGADEQFF.